Sequencing of this T cell receptor beta chain was carried out in a study of T cells in Graves' hyperthyroidism and ophthalmopathy. Study-wide results and caveats: Researchers found most expanded thyroid clonotypes above 0.001 in blood as well.

Of note for this clonotype: The antigen remains unidentified.

Patients with ophthalmopathy all had a Clinical Activity Score of at least 3, a NOSPECS grade of at least 4 and duration under 3 months. The CDR3 regions of TCR beta were amplified from RNA transcripts. The HTBI primer set drove a first-round RT-PCR of the TCR CDR3. TCRdb passed the multiplex PCR reads through MiXCR, listing each CDR3 protein once. Among around 350,000 distinct CDR3 sequences listed, about 15% were seen once. CDR1 and CDR2 from the germline V gene are SGHRS and YFSETQ. The V and J ends lost 6 bases and 4 bases, in that order; junction bases with no gene match: 6. This CDR3 has 14 residues.

Sample: blood. This clonotype originated in a woman aged 25 to 39 with Graves' ophthalmopathy. The chain links TRBV5-1 to TRBJ2-1, with 8 bases matching TRBD2. The CDR3 DNA follows: TGCGCCAGCAACCCTAGCGGGCAGTACAATGAGCAGTTCTTC. Amino acid sequence: CASNPSGQYNEQFF.